This entry lists 5 T cell receptor beta chains sequenced from one sample in a study of post-analysis software for immune sequencing data. Study observations and caveats: Relative to controls, patients had 5 or 6 TRBV segments at higher frequency, with TRBV5-6, TRBV5-1 and TRBV20-1 among these.

Unique molecular identifiers were built into the TCR beta cDNA libraries. TCRdb re-called the PCR reads with MiXCR, one entry per CDR3 protein. This table has 750,000 to 950,000 distinct CDR3 sequences, 35% to 55% appearing once. These receptors have no identified antigens. Material: blood. All receptors come from a girl aged 5 to 17 with multiple sclerosis.

This clonotype was observed a handful of times. The chain has TRBV25-1 and TRBJ2-7, with 10 bases that match TRBD1. Germline V gene lookup returns CDR1 MGHDK and CDR2 SYGVNS. Losses at the gene ends were 5 bases for V and 3 bases for J; bases not matched to a gene: 7. This CDR3 is built from 15 residues. This chain's CDR3 is CASSPRGQGSYEQYF. The CDR3 nucleotides are TGTGCCAGCAGTCCCCGGGGACAGGGGAGCTACGAGCAGTACTTC.

In this sample, this clonotype turned up a few times. The rearrangement joins TRBV12-3 or TRBV12-4 to TRBJ1-1; D may be TRBD1 (5 bases). The ends were cut back, 7 bases at V and 1 base at J, with 13 bases in the middle. This CDR3 is 14 amino acids long. The CDR3 is CASKTGQGNTEAFF. CDR3 DNA sequence: TGTGCCAGCAAGACCGGCCAGGGGAACACTGAAGCTTTCTTT.

The chain has TRBV7-2 and TRBJ2-1; D gene ambiguous. Trimming took off 3 bases at V and 5 bases at J, with 23 bases between the two ends. CDR1 SGHTA and CDR2 FQGNSA come from the germline V gene. The CDR3 has 18 residues. CDR3 sequence: CASSFALTDGYGDNEQFF. As DNA, the CDR3 is TGTGCCAGCAGCTTCGCTCTAACGGACGGGTATGGGGACAATGAGCAGTTCTTC.

This clonotype was seen a handful of times. The chain has TRBV7-9 and TRBJ1-1, with TRBD1 matching over 11 bases. This CDR3 spans 14 amino acids. Trimming took 5 bases from V and 4 from J; bases not matched to a gene: 3. Germline V lookup: CDR1 SEHNR, CDR2 FQNEAQ (reference sequence). DNA for the CDR3: TGTGCCAGCAGCACAGGGACAGGGGGCACTGAAGCTTTCTTT. Residues: CASSTGTGGTEAFF.

This chain connects TRBV12-3 or TRBV12-4 to TRBJ2-5; the match to TRBD2 covers 14 bases. CDR3 length: 18 amino acids. Trimming took 6 bases from V and 7 from J; bases not matched to a gene: 16. Written as DNA, the CDR3 is TGTGCCAGCAGCCTCAGGACTAGCGGGAGGCCAGGAGGAGGGACCCAGTACTTC. The encoded protein is CASSLRTSGRPGGGTQYF.